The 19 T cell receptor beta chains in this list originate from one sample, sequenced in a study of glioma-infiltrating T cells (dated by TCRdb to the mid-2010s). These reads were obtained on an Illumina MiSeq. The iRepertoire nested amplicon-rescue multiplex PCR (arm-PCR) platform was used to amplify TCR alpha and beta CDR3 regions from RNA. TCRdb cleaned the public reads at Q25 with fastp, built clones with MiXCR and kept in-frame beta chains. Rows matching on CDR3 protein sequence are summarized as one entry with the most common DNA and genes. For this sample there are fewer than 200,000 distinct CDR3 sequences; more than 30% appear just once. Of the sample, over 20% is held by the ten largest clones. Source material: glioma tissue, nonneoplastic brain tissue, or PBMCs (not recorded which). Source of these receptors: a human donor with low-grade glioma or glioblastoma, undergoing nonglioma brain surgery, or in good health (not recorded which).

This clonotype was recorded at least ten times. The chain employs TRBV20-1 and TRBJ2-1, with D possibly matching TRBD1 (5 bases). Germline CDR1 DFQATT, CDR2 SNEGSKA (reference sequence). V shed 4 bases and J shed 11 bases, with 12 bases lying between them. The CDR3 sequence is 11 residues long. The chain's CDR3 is CSANQGIQQFF. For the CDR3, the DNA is TGCAGTGCTAATCAGGGAATCCAGCAGTTCTTC.

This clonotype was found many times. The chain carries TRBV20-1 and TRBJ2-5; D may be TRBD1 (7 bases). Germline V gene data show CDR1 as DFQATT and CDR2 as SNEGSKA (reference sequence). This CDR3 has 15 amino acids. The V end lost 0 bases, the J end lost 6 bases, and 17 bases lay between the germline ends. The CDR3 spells CSARDQMAGGKTQYF. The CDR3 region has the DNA TGCAGTGCTAGAGATCAAATGGCAGGGGGGAAGACCCAGTACTTC.

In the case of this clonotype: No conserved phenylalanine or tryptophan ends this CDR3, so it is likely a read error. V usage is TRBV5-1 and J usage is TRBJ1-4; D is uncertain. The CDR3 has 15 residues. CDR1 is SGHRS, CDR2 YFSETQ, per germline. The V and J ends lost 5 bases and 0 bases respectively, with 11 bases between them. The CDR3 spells CASRDGRTTNEKLFL. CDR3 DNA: TGCGCCAGCAGGGATGGCAGAACAACTAATGAAAAACTGTTTCTT.

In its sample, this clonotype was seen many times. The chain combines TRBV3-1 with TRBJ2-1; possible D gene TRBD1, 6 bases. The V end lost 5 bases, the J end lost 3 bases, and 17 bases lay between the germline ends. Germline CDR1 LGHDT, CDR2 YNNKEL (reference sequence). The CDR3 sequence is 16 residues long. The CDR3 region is CASSNRGGALYNEQFF. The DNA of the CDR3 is TGTGCCAGCAGCAATAGAGGGGGAGCTCTCTACAATGAGCAGTTCTTC.

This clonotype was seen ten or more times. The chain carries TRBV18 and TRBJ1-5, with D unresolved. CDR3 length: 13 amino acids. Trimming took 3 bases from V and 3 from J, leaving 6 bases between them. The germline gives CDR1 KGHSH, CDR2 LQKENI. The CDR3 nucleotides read TGTGCCAGCTCACCTCGGGACAATCAGCCCCAGCATTTT. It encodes CASSPRDNQPQHF.

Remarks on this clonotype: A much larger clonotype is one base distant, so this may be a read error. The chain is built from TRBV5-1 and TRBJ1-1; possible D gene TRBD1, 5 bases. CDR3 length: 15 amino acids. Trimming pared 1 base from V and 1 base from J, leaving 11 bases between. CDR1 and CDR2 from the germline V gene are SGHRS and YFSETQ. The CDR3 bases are TGCGCCAGCAGCTTGTTTTGGACACAGAACACTGAAGCTTTCTTT. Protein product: CASSLFWTQNTEAFF.

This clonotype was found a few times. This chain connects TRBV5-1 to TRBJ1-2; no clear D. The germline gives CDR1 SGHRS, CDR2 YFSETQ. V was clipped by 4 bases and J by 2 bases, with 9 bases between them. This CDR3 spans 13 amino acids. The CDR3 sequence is CASSLQTNYGYTF. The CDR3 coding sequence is TGCGCCAGCAGCCTCCAAACGAACTATGGCTACACCTTC.

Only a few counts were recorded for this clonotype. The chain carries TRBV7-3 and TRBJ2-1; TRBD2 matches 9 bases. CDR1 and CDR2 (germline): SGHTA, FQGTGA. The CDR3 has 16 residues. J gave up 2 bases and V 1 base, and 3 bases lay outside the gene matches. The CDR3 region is CASSLRLAGTYNEQFF. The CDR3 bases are TGTGCCAGCAGCTTAAGGCTAGCGGGAACCTACAATGAGCAGTTCTTC.

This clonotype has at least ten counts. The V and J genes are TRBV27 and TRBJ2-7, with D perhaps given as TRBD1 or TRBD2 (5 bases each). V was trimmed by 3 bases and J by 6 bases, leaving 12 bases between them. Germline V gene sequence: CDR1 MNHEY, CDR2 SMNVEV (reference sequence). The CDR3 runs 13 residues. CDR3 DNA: TGTGCCAGCAGTTTTCCCGGGACGCGCGAGCAGTACTTC. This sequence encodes CASSFPGTREQYF.

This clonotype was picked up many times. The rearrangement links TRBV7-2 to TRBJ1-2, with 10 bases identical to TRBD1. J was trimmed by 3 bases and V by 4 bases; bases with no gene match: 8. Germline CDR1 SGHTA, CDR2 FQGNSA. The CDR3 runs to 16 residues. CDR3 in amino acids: CASSSFRDRGDYGYTF. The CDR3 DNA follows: TGTGCCAGCAGCTCTTTCAGGGACAGGGGAGACTATGGCTACACCTTC.

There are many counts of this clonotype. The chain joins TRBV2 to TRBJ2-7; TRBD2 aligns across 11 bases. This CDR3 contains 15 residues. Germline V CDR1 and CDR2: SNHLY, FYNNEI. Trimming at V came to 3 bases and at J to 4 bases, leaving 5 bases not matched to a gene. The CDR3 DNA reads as TGTGCCAGCAGTGACTTGGGACTAGCGGAGTACGAGCAGTACTTC. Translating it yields CASSDLGLAEYEQYF.

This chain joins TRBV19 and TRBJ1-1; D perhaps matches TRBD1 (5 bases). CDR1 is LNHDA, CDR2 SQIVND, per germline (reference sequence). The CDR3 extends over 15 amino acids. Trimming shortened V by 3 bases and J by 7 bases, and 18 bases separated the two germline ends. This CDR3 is CASSMVPPLGDEAFF. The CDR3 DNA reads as TGTGCCAGTAGTATGGTCCCTCCCCTAGGGGATGAAGCTTTCTTT. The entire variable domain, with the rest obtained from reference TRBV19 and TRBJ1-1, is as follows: DGGITQSPKYLFRKEGQNVTLSCEQNLNHDAMYWYRQDPGQGLRLIYYSQIVNDFQKGDIAEGYSVSREKKESFPLTVTSAQKNPTAFYLCASSMVPPLGDEAFFGQGTRLTVV.

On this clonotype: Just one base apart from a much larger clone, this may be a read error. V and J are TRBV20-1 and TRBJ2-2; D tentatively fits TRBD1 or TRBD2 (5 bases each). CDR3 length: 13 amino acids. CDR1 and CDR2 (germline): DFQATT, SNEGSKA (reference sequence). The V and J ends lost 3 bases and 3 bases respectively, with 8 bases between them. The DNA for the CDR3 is TGCAGTGCTAGTCGGGACCACACCGGGGAGCTGTTTTTT. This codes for CSASRDHTGELFF.

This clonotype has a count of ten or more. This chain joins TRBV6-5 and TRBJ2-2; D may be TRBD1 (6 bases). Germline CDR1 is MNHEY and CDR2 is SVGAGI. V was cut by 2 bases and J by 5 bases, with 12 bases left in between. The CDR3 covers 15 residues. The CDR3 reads CASSYDGQITGELFF. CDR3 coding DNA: TGTGCCAGCAGTTACGACGGACAGATTACCGGGGAGCTGTTTTTT.

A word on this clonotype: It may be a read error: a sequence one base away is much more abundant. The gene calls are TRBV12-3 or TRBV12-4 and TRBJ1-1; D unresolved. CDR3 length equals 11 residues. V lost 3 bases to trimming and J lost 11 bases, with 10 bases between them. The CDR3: CASSLAGRAFF. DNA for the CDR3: TGTGCCAGCAGTTTGGCGGGTCGGGCTTTCTTT.

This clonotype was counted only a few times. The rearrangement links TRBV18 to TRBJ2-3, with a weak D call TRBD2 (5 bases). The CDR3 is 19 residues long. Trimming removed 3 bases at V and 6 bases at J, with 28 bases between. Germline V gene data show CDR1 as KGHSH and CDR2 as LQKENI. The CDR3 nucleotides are TGTGCCAGCTCACCCGGGCTGATTGGACTGACTCCCAGCAGGGATACGCAGTATTTT. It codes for CASSPGLIGLTPSRDTQYF.

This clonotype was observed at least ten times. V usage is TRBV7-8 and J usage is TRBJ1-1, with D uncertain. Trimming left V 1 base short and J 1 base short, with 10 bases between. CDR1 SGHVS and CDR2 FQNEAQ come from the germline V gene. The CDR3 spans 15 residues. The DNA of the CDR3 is TGTGCCAGCAGCTTAGTTGAAGGGCCGAACACTGAAGCTTTCTTT. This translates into CASSLVEGPNTEAFF.

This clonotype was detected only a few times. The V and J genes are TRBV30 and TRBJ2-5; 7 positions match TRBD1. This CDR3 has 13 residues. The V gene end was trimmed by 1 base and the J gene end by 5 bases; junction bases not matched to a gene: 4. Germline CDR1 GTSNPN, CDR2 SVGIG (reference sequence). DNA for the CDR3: TGTGCCTGGAGTGAGGGGGCAGGGGAGACCCAGTACTTC. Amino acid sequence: CAWSEGAGETQYF.

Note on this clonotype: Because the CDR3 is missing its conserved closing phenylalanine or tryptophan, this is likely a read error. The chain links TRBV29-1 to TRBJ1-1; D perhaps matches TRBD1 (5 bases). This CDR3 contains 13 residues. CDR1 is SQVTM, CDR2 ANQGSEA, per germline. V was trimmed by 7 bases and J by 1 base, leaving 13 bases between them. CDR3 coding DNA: TGCAGCGCGGGGGGGGTCGGGAACACTGAAGCTTTCCTT. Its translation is CSAGGVGNTEAFL.